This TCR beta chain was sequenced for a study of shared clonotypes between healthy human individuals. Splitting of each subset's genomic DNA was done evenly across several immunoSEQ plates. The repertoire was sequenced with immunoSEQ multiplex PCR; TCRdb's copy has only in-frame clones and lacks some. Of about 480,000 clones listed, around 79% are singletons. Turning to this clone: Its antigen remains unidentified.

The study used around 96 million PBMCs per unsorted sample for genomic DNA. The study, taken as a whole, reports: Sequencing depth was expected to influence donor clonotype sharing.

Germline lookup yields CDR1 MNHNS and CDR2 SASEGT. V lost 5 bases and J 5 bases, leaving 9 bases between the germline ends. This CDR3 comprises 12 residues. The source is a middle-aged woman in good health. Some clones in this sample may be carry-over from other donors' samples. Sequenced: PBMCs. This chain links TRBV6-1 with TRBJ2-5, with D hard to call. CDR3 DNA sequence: TGTGCCAGCAGTCGCGAATCCGAGACCCAGTACTTC. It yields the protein CASSRESETQYF.